A selection of T cell receptor beta chains follows, all from one sample in a study of blood T cell repertoires in COVID-19. Profiling relied on immunoSEQ multiplex PCR, and the TCRdb table lists in-frame clones only, not all of them. This table has about 150,000 clones, 83% appearing once. Sequenced material: peripheral blood. The receptors shown here come from a woman aged 80 or over with acute or convalescent COVID-19. The CDR3 runs from the conserved cysteine through the conserved F or W. Each record gives: V gene, D gene, J gene, CDR3 protein, CDR3 DNA. D genes are given only for firm matches.

v_gene: TRBV5-1
d_gene: .
j_gene: TRBJ2-2
CDR3aa: CASSFGVSDGELFF
CDR3nt: TGCGCCAGCAGCTTCGGCGTGAGCGACGGGGAGCTGTTTTTT

v_gene: TRBV11-2
d_gene: .
j_gene: TRBJ1-4
CDR3aa: CASSLRGDSGATNEKLFF
CDR3nt: TGTGCCAGCAGCTTAAGAGGTGACTCGGGGGCAACTAATGAAAAACTGTTTTTT

v_gene: TRBV30
d_gene: .
j_gene: TRBJ1-6
CDR3aa: CAWTPGTYNSPLHF
CDR3nt: TGTGCCTGGACCCCGGGGACCTATAATTCACCCCTCCACTTT

v_gene: TRBV7-2
d_gene: TRBD2
j_gene: TRBJ2-1
CDR3aa: CASSLVGTSGSSYNEQFF
CDR3nt: TGTGCCAGCAGCTTAGTTGGGACTAGCGGAAGCTCCTACAATGAGCAGTTCTTC

v_gene: TRBV20-1
d_gene: .
j_gene: TRBJ2-1
CDR3aa: CSASPRGSSYNEQFF
CDR3nt: TGCAGTGCTAGTCCCCGCGGAAGCTCCTACAATGAGCAGTTCTTC

v_gene: TRBV5-6
d_gene: TRBD1
j_gene: TRBJ2-5
CDR3aa: CASSPGQGKGETQYF
CDR3nt: TGTGCCAGCAGCCCGGGACAGGGGAAGGGCGAGACCCAGTACTTC

v_gene: TRBV6-2/TRBV6-3
d_gene: TRBD1
j_gene: TRBJ2-7
CDR3aa: CASSRDRGNFYEQYF
CDR3nt: TGTGCCAGCAGCCGGGACAGGGGGAACTTCTACGAGCAGTACTTC

v_gene: TRBV9
d_gene: TRBD1
j_gene: TRBJ2-7
CDR3aa: CASSPNPGTGGEQYF
CDR3nt: TGTGCCAGCAGCCCCAACCCTGGGACAGGGGGCGAGCAGTACTTC

v_gene: TRBV2
d_gene: TRBD2
j_gene: TRBJ2-3
CDR3aa: CASTPWVAGEGDTQYF
CDR3nt: TGTGCCAGCACTCCGTGGGTAGCGGGGGAGGGGGATACGCAGTATTTT

v_gene: TRBV29-1
d_gene: TRBD1
j_gene: TRBJ1-1
CDR3aa: CSVRQGGDTEAFF
CDR3nt: TGCAGCGTTCGACAGGGTGGGGACACTGAAGCTTTCTTT

v_gene: TRBV2
d_gene: .
j_gene: TRBJ2-5
CDR3aa: CASSDRMRETQYF
CDR3nt: TGTGCCAGCAGTGACCGGATGAGGGAGACCCAGTACTTC

v_gene: TRBV18
d_gene: TRBD1
j_gene: TRBJ1-5
CDR3aa: CASSPLQGANQPQHF
CDR3nt: TGTGCCAGCTCACCACTCCAGGGGGCTAATCAGCCCCAGCATTTT

v_gene: TRBV7-9
d_gene: .
j_gene: TRBJ1-4
CDR3aa: CASSSQSLQEKLFF
CDR3nt: TGTGCCAGCAGCTCGCAGAGCCTACAGGAAAAACTGTTTTTT

v_gene: TRBV2
d_gene: .
j_gene: TRBJ1-5
CDR3aa: CASSALKENQPQHF
CDR3nt: TGTGCCAGCAGTGCCCTCAAGGAGAATCAGCCCCAGCATTTT

v_gene: TRBV5-5
d_gene: TRBD2
j_gene: TRBJ2-7
CDR3aa: CASTSGAGVYEQYF
CDR3nt: TGTGCCAGCACCTCGGGAGCGGGAGTCTACGAGCAGTACTTC